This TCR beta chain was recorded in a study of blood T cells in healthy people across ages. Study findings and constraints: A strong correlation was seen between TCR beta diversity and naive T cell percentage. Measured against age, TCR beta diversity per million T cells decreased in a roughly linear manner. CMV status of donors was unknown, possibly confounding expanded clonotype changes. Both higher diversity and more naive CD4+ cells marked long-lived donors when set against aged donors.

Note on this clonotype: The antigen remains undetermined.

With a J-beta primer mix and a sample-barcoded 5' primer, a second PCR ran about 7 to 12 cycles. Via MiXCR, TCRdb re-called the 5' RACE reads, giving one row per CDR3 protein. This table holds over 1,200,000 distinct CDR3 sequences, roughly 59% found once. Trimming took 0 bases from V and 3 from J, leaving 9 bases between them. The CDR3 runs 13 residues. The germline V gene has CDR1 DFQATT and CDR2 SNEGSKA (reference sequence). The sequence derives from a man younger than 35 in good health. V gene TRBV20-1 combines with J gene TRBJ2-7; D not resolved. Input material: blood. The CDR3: CSARDWVGYEQYF. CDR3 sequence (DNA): TGCAGTGCTAGAGATTGGGTCGGCTACGAGCAGTACTTC.